These 7 T cell receptor beta chains were all obtained from the same sample, sequenced in a study of T-cell memory formation after mild COVID-19. TCRdb reprocessed the 5' RACE reads with MiXCR, giving one entry per CDR3 protein. The sample shows about 410,000 distinct CDR3 sequences, about 20% of them seen only once. The sample consisted of PBMCs or a T cell subset sorted from them (not recorded which). All receptors derive from a man aged 18 to 29 who had mild COVID-19 (a few samples of this study predate the infection). Cell type and time point are not known.

This clonotype showed up just a few times. The chain is built from TRBV7-2 and TRBJ1-6, with D uncertain. CDR1 is SGHTA and CDR2 is FQGNSA in the germline V gene. V lost 1 base and J 9 bases, leaving 13 bases between the germline ends. The CDR3 covers 15 residues. The CDR3 bases are TGTGCCAGCAGCTTAGTATCGGGGAAGGGTTCACCCCTCCACTTT. Translating gives CASSLVSGKGSPLHF.

In this sample, this clonotype turned up a few times. The chain carries TRBV5-1 and TRBJ2-2; 8 bases align to TRBD1. There are 16 residues in the CDR3. After removal of 3 bases from V and 7 bases from J, the junction contained 11 bases not matched to a gene. Germline loops: CDR1 SGHRS, CDR2 YFSETQ. The CDR3 region has the DNA TGCGCCAGCAGCTACGAAGGACAGGGTCGCGACGGGGAGCTGTTTTTT. It yields the protein CASSYEGQGRDGELFF.

This clonotype showed up just a few times. This chain links TRBV4-3 with TRBJ1-2; possibly TRBD1 for D (6 bases). The germline CDR1 and CDR2 sequences are LGHNA and YSLEER. V was pared by 4 bases and J by 8 bases, with 14 bases between. The CDR3 has 13 amino acids. DNA for the CDR3: TGCGCCAGCAGCCGACAGGACGGAGGCGGCTACACCTTC. Residues: CASSRQDGGGYTF.

In its sample, this clonotype was seen a few times. The V gene is TRBV15, the J gene TRBJ1-5; D gene unclear. Germline CDR1 reads LNHNV; CDR2 reads YYDKDF (reference sequence). V lost 5 bases, J lost 0 bases, and 11 bases lay in between. CDR3 length: 15 residues. The CDR3 is CATSYRRNSNQPQHF. In DNA form, the CDR3 reads TGTGCCACCAGCTATCGACGGAATAGCAATCAGCCCCAGCATTTT.

A few counts support this clonotype. This rearrangement joins TRBV27 to TRBJ1-5; D uncertain. From germline, CDR1 is MNHEY and CDR2 SMNVEV (reference sequence). V lost 7 bases and J lost 6, with 10 bases in between. There are 12 residues in the CDR3. CDR3 loop: CASMRVGQPQHF. The DNA for the CDR3 is TGTGCCAGCATGAGGGTAGGTCAGCCCCAGCATTTT.

The genes are TRBV10-3 and TRBJ2-2; possibly TRBD2 for D (6 bases). Trimming removed 10 bases from V and 3 bases from J, with 18 bases in between. The CDR3 consists of 15 residues. CDR1 and CDR2 (germline): ENHRY, SYGVKD. CDR3 in DNA: TGTGCCACCCTACTGGGGGGAAGTGACACCGGGGAGCTGTTTTTT. Protein sequence: CATLLGGSDTGELFF.

V gene TRBV29-1 combines with J gene TRBJ2-3, with 9 bases lining up with TRBD2. Looked up from germline, CDR1 is SQVTM and CDR2 is ANQGSEA. V shed 2 bases, J shed 5 bases, and the junction held 17 bases outside the gene matches. CDR3 length equals 18 residues. The CDR3 protein is CSVEPLAGHGGSQDTQYF. CDR3 in DNA: TGCAGCGTTGAACCACTAGCGGGCCACGGAGGGTCACAAGATACGCAGTATTTT.